What follows are 16 T cell receptor beta chains derived from one specimen sequenced in a study of shared clonotypes between healthy human individuals. Here immunoSEQ multiplex PCR was the method, and the copy in TCRdb shows in-frame clones only, minus some. Altogether roughly 2.1 million clones are present, just over 90% being singletons, with the ten largest covering under 2%. Naive CD8 cells comprised CD45RO-negative, CCR7-positively selected cells, excluding terminally differentiated effector memory CD45RA+ cells. The sequencing sample was made of naive CD8+ T cells from PBMCs. These receptors all stem from a man aged 18 to 29 in good health. Some clones in this sample may be carry-over from other donors' samples.

This chain connects TRBV7-9 to TRBJ2-7, with D hard to call. V lost 5 bases, J lost 3 bases, and 11 bases lay in between. The germline gives CDR1 SEHNR, CDR2 FQNEAQ (reference sequence). This CDR3 is built from 13 residues. The DNA of the CDR3 is TGTGCCAGCAGCCCAGAAGGGTTCTACGAGCAGTACTTC. It yields the protein CASSPEGFYEQYF.

V usage is TRBV4-1 and J usage is TRBJ2-7; possibly TRBD1 for D (5 bases). This CDR3 spans 14 amino acids. Trimming stripped 0 bases from V and 3 bases from J, with 9 bases between. Germline V gene lookup returns CDR1 MGHRA and CDR2 YSYEKL. The CDR3 loop reads CASSQDRVGYEQYF. CDR3 sequence (DNA): TGCGCCAGCAGCCAAGACAGGGTTGGCTACGAGCAGTACTTC.

This rearrangement joins TRBV6-5 to TRBJ1-1; perhaps TRBD1 as D (6 bases). The germline V gene has CDR1 MNHEY and CDR2 SVGAGI. With 2 bases removed from V and 10 bases from J, the gap between germline ends came to 23 bases. This CDR3 has 16 amino acids. The CDR3 loop is CASSYRRTDYRGRAFF. The CDR3 DNA follows: TGTGCCAGCAGTTACCGGAGGACAGACTACCGTGGAAGAGCTTTCTTT.

The chain couples TRBV9 to TRBJ2-2; D remains ambiguous. CDR1 is SGDLS, CDR2 YYNGEE, per germline. V lost 2 bases and J lost 0, with 11 bases in between. CDR3 length: 16 amino acids. CDR3 protein: CASSVVRQANTGELFF. In DNA form, the CDR3 reads TGTGCCAGCAGCGTTGTGCGACAAGCGAACACCGGGGAGCTGTTTTTT.

The V gene is TRBV4-1, the J gene TRBJ2-1; TRBD1 or TRBD2 may be the D gene (5 bases each). Germline assignment: CDR1 MGHRA and CDR2 YSYEKL. The germline V and J ends were trimmed by 0 bases and 4 bases, with 16 bases remaining between them. The CDR3 runs to 17 residues. CDR3 protein: CASSQERGDGPYNEQFF. CDR3 sequence (DNA): TGCGCCAGCAGCCAAGAACGTGGGGACGGACCATACAATGAGCAGTTCTTC.

V is TRBV7-2 and J is TRBJ2-5, with TRBD2 identical over 7 bases. Germline V lookup: CDR1 SGHTA, CDR2 FQGNSA. This CDR3 is 15 amino acids long. V lost 4 bases, J lost 1 base, and 6 bases stayed unmatched. CDR3 coding DNA: TGTGCCAGCAGCTCGGGGGGAGGAACCCAAGAGACCCAGTACTTC. This sequence encodes CASSSGGGTQETQYF.

The rearrangement links TRBV14 to TRBJ2-7; a possible D gene is TRBD2 (6 bases). The germline CDR1 and CDR2 sequences are SGHDN and FVKESK. Trimming took off 1 base at V and 5 bases at J, with 15 bases between the two ends. This CDR3 contains 15 residues. The CDR3 region is CASSQAGGTLDEQYF. CDR3 nucleotide sequence: TGTGCCAGCAGCCAAGCTGGAGGGACCCTCGACGAGCAGTACTTC. The complete variable domain, with remaining parts taken from reference TRBV14 and TRBJ2-7, reads EAGVTQFPSHSVIEKGQTVTLRCDPISGHDNLYWYRRVMGKEIKFLLHFVKESKQDESGMPNNRFLAERTGGTYSTLKVQPAELEDSGVYFCASSQAGGTLDEQYFGPGTRLTVT.

This chain links TRBV28 with TRBJ1-5; D is ambiguous. Germline V gene data show CDR1 as MDHEN and CDR2 as SYDVKM. The CDR3 loop spans 17 amino acids. Between the trimmed V and J ends, which lost 1 base and 0 bases, there was a span of 13 bases. CDR3 loop: CASSLFPRRYSNQPQHF. CDR3 coding DNA: TGTGCCAGCAGTTTATTCCCCAGGCGCTATAGCAATCAGCCCCAGCATTTT.

The chain couples TRBV5-6 to TRBJ2-7; D might be TRBD1 or TRBD2, each matching 5 bases. This CDR3 has 14 amino acids. V lost 0 bases and J lost 3, with 10 bases in between. The germline V gene encodes CDR1 SGHDT and CDR2 YYEEEE. This chain's CDR3 is CASSLGGGLYEQYF. DNA of the CDR3: TGTGCCAGCAGCTTGGGGGGCGGACTCTACGAGCAGTACTTC. The whole variable domain, remainder taken from reference TRBV5-6 and TRBJ2-7, is DAGVTQSPTHLIKTRGQQVTLRCSPKSGHDTVSWYQQALGQGPQFIFQYYEEEERQRGNFPDRFSGHQFPNYSSELNVNALLLGDSALYLCASSLGGGLYEQYFGPGTRLTVT.

The chain combines TRBV27 with TRBJ1-4; 7 bases agree with TRBD1. J was trimmed by 7 bases and V by 5 bases; bases with no gene match: 10. This CDR3 comprises 15 residues. The germline CDR1 and CDR2 sequences are MNHEY and SMNVEV (reference sequence). Here the CDR3 DNA reads TGTGCCAGCAGTCAGTCAAGGGGGCAGGGTGAAAAACTGTTTTTT. Translated: CASSQSRGQGEKLFF.

The chain is built from TRBV2 and TRBJ2-7; D may be TRBD2 (7 bases). The V gene's germline CDR1 is SNHLY and CDR2 FYNNEI. There are 15 residues in the CDR3. The CDR3 nucleotides are TGTGCGAGCGGTGGGGGGGCGGCTAGCCTCTGGGAGCAGTACTTC. Amino acid sequence: CASGGGAASLWEQYF. Complete variable domain (other parts from reference TRBV2 and TRBJ2-7): EPEVTQTPSHQVTQMGQEVILRCVPISNHLYFYWYRQILGQKVEFLVSFYNNEISEKSEIFDDQFSVERPDGSNFTLKIRSTKLEDSAMYFCASGGGAASLWEQYFGPGTRLTVT.

The rearrangement uses TRBV7-9 and TRBJ1-1; D is unresolved. Germline CDR1 SEHNR, CDR2 FQNEAQ (reference sequence). V lost 2 bases to trimming and J lost 1 base, with 11 bases between them. This CDR3 has 15 amino acids. The CDR3 region is CASSLPGVGNTEAFF. DNA for the CDR3: TGTGCCAGCAGCTTACCGGGAGTCGGGAACACTGAAGCTTTCTTT.

J is TRBJ1-3 and V is TRBV5-6; no clear D. The CDR3 length is 14 residues. The V end was cut by 2 bases, the J end by 0 bases, with 6 bases between. Germline CDR1 and CDR2: SGHDT and YYEEEE. As DNA, the CDR3 is TGTGCCAGCAGCTTTGGAGGCTCTGGAAACACCATATATTTT. Protein product: CASSFGGSGNTIYF.

For this clone: This sample also contains other DNA sequences that code for the same CDR3. The genes are TRBV29-1 and TRBJ2-7, with unresolved D. Trimming pared 4 bases from V and 0 bases from J, leaving 4 bases between. The CDR3 is 11 amino acids. The germline CDR1 and CDR2 sequences are SQVTM and ANQGSEA. CDR3 protein: CSVVASYEQYF. The CDR3, as DNA: TGCAGCGTTGTGGCCTCCTACGAGCAGTACTTC.

In DNA, the CDR3 is TGTGCCAGCAGTGCGGGGACATGGGATACGCAGTATTTT. It is translated as CASSAGTWDTQYF. The genes are TRBV6-1 and TRBJ2-3, with D possibly being TRBD1 (6 bases). Germline assignment: CDR1 MNHNS and CDR2 SASEGT. V lost 4 bases to trimming and J lost 6 bases, with 11 bases between them. The CDR3 runs to 13 residues.

CDR3 bases: TGTGCCAGCAGCTTAAATTATCATGGACCAGGTGGTGAGCAGTTCTTC. The encoded protein is CASSLNYHGPGGEQFF. The chain employs TRBV7-9 and TRBJ2-1; D is unresolved. Trimming shortened V by 2 bases and J by 9 bases, and 20 bases separated the two germline ends. Germline V gene data show CDR1 as SEHNR and CDR2 as FQNEAQ (reference sequence). This CDR3 is 16 amino acids long.